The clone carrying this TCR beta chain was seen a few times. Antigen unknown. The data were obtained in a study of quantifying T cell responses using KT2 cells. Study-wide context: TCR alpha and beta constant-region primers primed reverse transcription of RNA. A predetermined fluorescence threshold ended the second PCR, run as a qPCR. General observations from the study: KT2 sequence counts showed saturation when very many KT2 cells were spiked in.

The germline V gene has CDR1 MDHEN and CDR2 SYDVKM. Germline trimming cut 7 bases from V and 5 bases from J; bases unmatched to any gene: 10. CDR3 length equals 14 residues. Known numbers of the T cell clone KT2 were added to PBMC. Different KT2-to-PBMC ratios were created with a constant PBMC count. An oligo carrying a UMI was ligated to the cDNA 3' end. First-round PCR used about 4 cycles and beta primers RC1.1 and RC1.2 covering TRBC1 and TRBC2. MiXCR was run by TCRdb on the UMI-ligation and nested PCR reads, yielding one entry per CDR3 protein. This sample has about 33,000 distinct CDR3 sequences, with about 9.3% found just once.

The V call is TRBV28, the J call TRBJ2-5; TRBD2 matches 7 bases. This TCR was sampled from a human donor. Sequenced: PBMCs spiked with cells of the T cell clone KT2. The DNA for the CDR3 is TGTGCCAGCACTCAAGGCGGGGGAACCGAGACCCAGTACTTC. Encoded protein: CASTQGGGTETQYF.